Listed below are T cell receptor beta chains from one sample, sequenced in a study of human T cells and chemical hapten exposure. One entry per CDR3 protein results from TCRdb running MiXCR on the RACE reads. Here the sample spans about 180,000 distinct CDR3 sequences, 25% to 30% being singletons. The sample here was whole blood, taken in connection with sensitization to the hapten diphenylcyclopropenone (DPC). The origin of the receptors is a woman under 40 with alopecia areata. Some clones in this sample may be carry-over from other donors' samples. Each CDR3 is given with its conserved first and last residue. Each record gives: J gene, clone size, D gene, V gene, CDR3 DNA, CDR3 protein. The D gene is left open where the match is weak. Clone sizes are given selectively: once, few, many, or a class where the clone is expanded.

J gene: TRBJ1-2; clone size: .; D gene: .; V gene: TRBV28; CDR3 DNA: TGTGCCAGCAGTTTGTCAGGCGGGCTCGCTAATGGCTACACCTTC; CDR3 protein: CASSLSGGLANGYTF
J gene: TRBJ2-7; clone size: .; D gene: TRBD2; V gene: TRBV29-1; CDR3 DNA: TGCAGCGTTGGGGCTAGCGGGGGGGCCGTCGAGCAGTACTTC; CDR3 protein: CSVGASGGAVEQYF
J gene: TRBJ1-5; clone size: .; D gene: .; V gene: TRBV20-1; CDR3 DNA: TGCAGTGCTAGATCCCAGGGAACAGATGGGAATCAGCCCCAGCATTTT; CDR3 protein: CSARSQGTDGNQPQHF
J gene: TRBJ2-7; clone size: .; D gene: .; V gene: TRBV29-1; CDR3 DNA: TGCAGCGTTGGGGGGGGGCCCTACGAGCAGTACTTC; CDR3 protein: CSVGGGPYEQYF
J gene: TRBJ2-3; clone size: few; D gene: TRBD2; V gene: TRBV29-1; CDR3 DNA: TGCAGCTCCAGTAGCGGGAGGAAGGATACGCAGTATTTT; CDR3 protein: CSSSSGRKDTQYF
J gene: TRBJ1-5; clone size: .; D gene: .; V gene: TRBV6-2/TRBV6-3; CDR3 DNA: TGTGCCAGCAGTTCGCTCCTCTCTCGTCAGCCCCAGCATTTT; CDR3 protein: CASSSLLSRQPQHF
J gene: TRBJ2-5; clone size: .; D gene: TRBD1; V gene: TRBV7-9; CDR3 DNA: TGTGCCAGCAGCTTACGACAGGGATTACAAGAGACCCAGTACTTC; CDR3 protein: CASSLRQGLQETQYF
J gene: TRBJ2-3; clone size: once; D gene: TRBD2; V gene: TRBV10-2; CDR3 DNA: TGCGCCAGCAGTGAGCCCGGTGGCGGGAGTACAGATACGCAGTATTTT; CDR3 protein: CASSEPGGGSTDTQYF
J gene: TRBJ2-3; clone size: few; D gene: .; V gene: TRBV29-1; CDR3 DNA: TGCAGCGTTGAAGACCAGGCTTTCGATACGCAGTATTTT; CDR3 protein: CSVEDQAFDTQYF
J gene: TRBJ2-2; clone size: few; D gene: TRBD2; V gene: TRBV6-6; CDR3 DNA: TGTGCCAGCACCTCCGGGACTAGCGGTACCGGGGAGCTGTTTTTT; CDR3 protein: CASTSGTSGTGELFF
J gene: TRBJ2-2; clone size: .; D gene: .; V gene: TRBV28; CDR3 DNA: TGTGCCAGCGGCCCCATCACAGGGAACACCGGGGAGCTGTTTTTT; CDR3 protein: CASGPITGNTGELFF
J gene: TRBJ2-1; clone size: .; D gene: TRBD1; V gene: TRBV7-2; CDR3 DNA: TGTGCCAGCAGCACACCAGCGGACCACCAGGGGGACAATGAGCAGTTCTTC; CDR3 protein: CASSTPADHQGDNEQFF
J gene: TRBJ2-5; clone size: .; D gene: .; V gene: TRBV7-9; CDR3 DNA: TGTGCCAGCAGTCCAGGGGCAGCGGAGACCCAGTACTTC; CDR3 protein: CASSPGAAETQYF
J gene: TRBJ2-2; clone size: .; D gene: .; V gene: TRBV9; CDR3 DNA: TGTGCCAGCAGCCCCCCCGGGGCGAACACCGGGGAGCTGTTTTTT; CDR3 protein: CASSPPGANTGELFF
J gene: TRBJ1-4; clone size: .; D gene: TRBD1; V gene: TRBV28; CDR3 DNA: TGTGCCAGCAGTGTGTCGGGACAGGGGAATGAAAAACTGTTTTTT; CDR3 protein: CASSVSGQGNEKLFF
J gene: TRBJ1-1; clone size: .; D gene: .; V gene: TRBV5-4; CDR3 DNA: TGTGCCAGCAGCACTGGACCGGGGGCGAACACTGAAGCTTTCTTT; CDR3 protein: CASSTGPGANTEAFF
J gene: TRBJ2-5; clone size: .; D gene: .; V gene: TRBV5-1; CDR3 DNA: TGCGCCAGCAGCTTAGCAGGGGTACAAGAGACCCAGTACTTC; CDR3 protein: CASSLAGVQETQYF
J gene: TRBJ1-5; clone size: few; D gene: TRBD1; V gene: TRBV2; CDR3 DNA: TGTGCCAGCAGTCCCCGCGGGACAGGAAATCAGCCCCAGCATTTT; CDR3 protein: CASSPRGTGNQPQHF
J gene: TRBJ1-1; clone size: once; D gene: .; V gene: TRBV28; CDR3 DNA: TGTGCCAGCAGTCCCTATCACTTGCGGAACACTGAAGCTTTCTTT; CDR3 protein: CASSPYHLRNTEAFF
J gene: TRBJ1-3; clone size: few; D gene: .; V gene: TRBV7-6; CDR3 DNA: TGTGCCAGCAGCCCGCAGGCAGTCTCTGGAAACACCATATATTTT; CDR3 protein: CASSPQAVSGNTIYF
J gene: TRBJ2-4; clone size: few; D gene: .; V gene: TRBV2; CDR3 DNA: TGTGCCAGCAGCGCTCAGAGAATAGCCAAAAACATTCAGTACTTC; CDR3 protein: CASSAQRIAKNIQYF
J gene: TRBJ1-5; clone size: once; D gene: .; V gene: TRBV6-2/TRBV6-3; CDR3 DNA: TGTGCCAGCACGGACGGAAATCAGCCCCAGCATTTT; CDR3 protein: CASTDGNQPQHF
J gene: TRBJ2-5; clone size: .; D gene: TRBD2; V gene: TRBV7-2; CDR3 DNA: TGTGCCAGCAGCTTAGTAGTAGCGGGGGGGCTCCAGTACTTC; CDR3 protein: CASSLVVAGGLQYF
J gene: TRBJ2-1; clone size: .; D gene: .; V gene: TRBV20-1; CDR3 DNA: TGCAGTGCTAGAGCCCCCCTAGCGCTCTCCTACAATGAGCAGTTCTTC; CDR3 protein: CSARAPLALSYNEQFF
J gene: TRBJ2-7; clone size: .; D gene: TRBD1; V gene: TRBV12-3/TRBV12-4; CDR3 DNA: TGTGCCGGCAGGGGGACAGGGACCTACGAGCAGTACTTC; CDR3 protein: CAGRGTGTYEQYF
J gene: TRBJ1-1; clone size: few; D gene: .; V gene: TRBV28; CDR3 DNA: TGTGCCAGCAGTCCCGTAATGGACACTGAAGCTTTCTTT; CDR3 protein: CASSPVMDTEAFF
J gene: TRBJ1-1; clone size: .; D gene: .; V gene: TRBV27; CDR3 DNA: TGTGCCAGCAGTTTTACTTTTGGAGAAGCTTTCTTT; CDR3 protein: CASSFTFGEAFF
J gene: TRBJ1-1; clone size: .; D gene: .; V gene: TRBV10-3; CDR3 DNA: TGTGCCATCAGTGAGGAACGGGTGCCTGAAGCTTTCTTT; CDR3 protein: CAISEERVPEAFF
J gene: TRBJ2-5; clone size: .; D gene: TRBD1; V gene: TRBV10-3; CDR3 DNA: TGTGCCATCGGGGACAGCCTTGGAGAGACCCAGTACTTC; CDR3 protein: CAIGDSLGETQYF
J gene: TRBJ2-3; clone size: .; D gene: TRBD2; V gene: TRBV2; CDR3 DNA: TGTGCCAGCAATGGCGGGGGGGGCACAGATACGCAGTATTTT; CDR3 protein: CASNGGGGTDTQYF
J gene: TRBJ2-2; clone size: once; D gene: .; V gene: TRBV5-1; CDR3 DNA: TGCGCCAGCAGCTTGTTAGGAGCGGTCCATGGAGGGGAGCTGTTTTTT; CDR3 protein: CASSLLGAVHGGELFF
J gene: TRBJ2-4; clone size: many; D gene: TRBD1; V gene: TRBV15; CDR3 DNA: TGTGCCACCAGCAGAGATCCCCGGACAGGGGTTAACATTCAGTACTTC; CDR3 protein: CATSRDPRTGVNIQYF
J gene: TRBJ2-3; clone size: .; D gene: TRBD2; V gene: TRBV28; CDR3 DNA: TGTGCCAGCAGTCCTGAACCAGCGGGGCGACAGTATTTT; CDR3 protein: CASSPEPAGRQYF
J gene: TRBJ1-2; clone size: .; D gene: .; V gene: TRBV11-3; CDR3 DNA: TGTGCCAGCAGCTTAGACAACGCGGGCTATGGCTACACCTTC; CDR3 protein: CASSLDNAGYGYTF
J gene: TRBJ1-3; clone size: few; D gene: .; V gene: TRBV20-1; CDR3 DNA: TGCAGTGCTACTCCGGATTCTGGAAACACCATATATTTT; CDR3 protein: CSATPDSGNTIYF
J gene: TRBJ2-2; clone size: few; D gene: .; V gene: TRBV20-1; CDR3 DNA: TGCAGTGCTAGTGGGCAGAACACCGGGGAGCTGTTTTTT; CDR3 protein: CSASGQNTGELFF